A selection of T cell receptor beta chains follows, all from one sample in a study of T cells in Graves' hyperthyroidism and ophthalmopathy. Each CDR3 protein gets one entry after TCRdb re-called the multiplex PCR reads with MiXCR. Here the sample spans some 600,000 distinct CDR3 sequences, approximately 15% being singletons. The material sequenced was blood. The receptors shown here come from a woman aged 25-40 years with Graves' hyperthyroidism that later progressed to Graves' ophthalmopathy. Each CDR3 is given with its conserved first and last residue. Each record gives: clone size, J gene, D gene, V gene, CDR3 protein, CDR3 DNA. D genes are given only for firm matches. Part of the rows lack a size; the others show once, few, many or a class for expanded clones.

-,TRBJ1-1,-,TRBV28,CASSSGALTGNTEAFF,TGTGCCAGCAGTTCGGGGGCCCTCACGGGGAACACTGAAGCTTTCTTT
many,TRBJ2-5,-,TRBV15,CATSTGETQYF,TGTGCCACCAGCACCGGGGAGACCCAGTACTTC
many,TRBJ2-5,-,TRBV12-3/TRBV12-4,CASSLPGAGRTQYF,TGTGCCAGCAGTTTACCAGGGGCGGGGAGGACCCAGTACTTC
few,TRBJ2-1,TRBD2,TRBV29-1,CSAGGFLAVEQFF,TGCAGCGCTGGTGGGTTCCTAGCGGTTGAGCAGTTCTTC
-,TRBJ2-5,-,TRBV9,CASSLEGDFGLARTQYF,TGTGCCAGCAGCCTAGAGGGGGACTTTGGACTCGCCAGGACCCAGTACTTC
many,TRBJ1-2,-,TRBV12-3/TRBV12-4,CASSLGSSNYGYTF,TGTGCCAGCAGTTTAGGCAGCTCTAACTATGGCTACACCTTC
many,TRBJ2-3,-,TRBV3-1,CASSQEGTARIVGLPDTQYF,TGTGCCAGCAGCCAAGAGGGGACGGCTAGAATAGTCGGACTCCCAGATACGCAGTATTTT
few,TRBJ2-1,-,TRBV12-3/TRBV12-4,CASSLRGTPEQFF,TGTGCCAGCAGTTTACGCGGAACCCCGGAGCAGTTCTTC
-,TRBJ1-1,-,TRBV13,CASTMTGGRDLNTEAFF,TGTGCCAGCACCATGACCGGGGGGCGAGATCTAAACACTGAAGCTTTCTTT
many,TRBJ2-7,TRBD1,TRBV27,CASSSHRDRVNEQYF,TGTGCCAGCAGTTCGCACCGGGACAGGGTCAACGAGCAGTACTTC
many,TRBJ1-4,TRBD1,TRBV5-6,CASSARQGRPNEKLFF,TGTGCCAGCAGCGCTAGACAGGGGAGACCCAATGAAAAACTGTTTTTT
-,TRBJ2-5,-,TRBV24-1,CATSDFDETQYF,TGTGCCACCAGTGATTTTGACGAGACCCAGTACTTC
many,TRBJ1-1,TRBD1,TRBV28,CASSPSLDREAFF,TGTGCCAGCAGCCCATCTTTGGACAGGGAGGCTTTCTTT
-,TRBJ1-2,-,TRBV20-1,CSARSSYGYTF,TGCAGTGCTAGGTCGAGCTATGGCTACACCTTC
many,TRBJ1-2,TRBD1,TRBV13,CASSRQTGQGYTNYGYTF,TGTGCCAGCAGCCGACAAACGGGACAGGGTTACACTAACTATGGCTACACCTTC
-,TRBJ1-1,TRBD1,TRBV18,CASSPSSTGENTEAFF,TGTGCCAGCTCACCTTCCTCGACAGGGGAGAACACTGAAGCTTTCTTT
many,TRBJ1-5,-,TRBV5-6,CASSGRGRGRGQPQHF,TGTGCCAGCAGCGGCCGAGGAAGGGGCCGGGGTCAGCCCCAGCATTTT
many,TRBJ2-3,TRBD1,TRBV12-3/TRBV12-4,CASSLNPQGGTDTQYF,TGTGCCAGCAGTTTGAACCCACAGGGGGGCACAGATACGCAGTATTTT
many,TRBJ2-1,-,TRBV12-5,CASGLTAYNEQFF,TGTGCTAGTGGTTTGACTGCCTACAATGAGCAGTTCTTC
many,TRBJ2-1,TRBD2,TRBV7-8,CASSQGLAATSYNEQFF,TGTGCCAGCAGCCAGGGACTAGCGGCCACCTCCTACAATGAGCAGTTCTTC
few,TRBJ2-1,-,TRBV4-1,CASSQGAGERQFF,TGCGCCAGCAGCCAAGGGGCAGGGGAACGGCAGTTCTTC
many,TRBJ2-7,-,TRBV29-1,CSVIWAMWGRDYEQYF,TGCAGCGTCATTTGGGCTATGTGGGGGCGAGACTACGAGCAGTACTTC
many,TRBJ2-3,TRBD2,TRBV5-1,CASSLDGTKTDTQYF,TGCGCCAGCAGCTTGGACGGGACTAAAACAGATACGCAGTATTTT
many,TRBJ1-6,-,TRBV7-8,CASSSNWALSPLHF,TGTGCCAGCAGCTCAAATTGGGCCCTTTCACCCCTCCACTTT
-,TRBJ1-5,-,TRBV20-1,CSARSHSTGRRGNQPQHF,TGCAGTGCTAGATCCCACTCCACAGGGAGACGTGGCAATCAGCCCCAGCATTTT
few,TRBJ2-7,-,TRBV14,CASSQRFGRRDVHEQYF,TGTGCCAGCAGCCAGAGGTTTGGACGGAGAGATGTCCACGAGCAGTACTTC
many,TRBJ1-1,TRBD1,TRBV29-1,CSVEGQLLIDGTEAFF,TGCAGCGTGGAGGGACAGCTTCTAATAGATGGGACTGAAGCTTTCTTT
many,TRBJ1-1,-,TRBV28,CASNLPGLNTEAFF,TGTGCCAGCAACCTACCGGGACTGAACACTGAAGCTTTCTTT
many,TRBJ1-6,TRBD1,TRBV12-3/TRBV12-4,CASSSTGGGSPLHF,TGTGCCAGCAGTTCTACAGGGGGCGGTTCACCCCTCCACTTT
few,TRBJ1-5,-,TRBV5-8,CASSDYSVYSNQPQHF,TGTGCCAGCAGCGACTACAGTGTGTATAGCAATCAGCCCCAGCATTTT
few,TRBJ2-5,-,TRBV15,CASPGRASQETQYF,TGTGCCAGCCCGGGACGAGCAAGCCAAGAGACCCAGTACTTC
many,TRBJ1-1,-,TRBV27,CASSLWGKNTEAFF,TGTGCCAGCAGCTTGTGGGGGAAAAACACTGAAGCTTTCTTT
many,TRBJ2-1,-,TRBV11-2,CASSLDGVGTYNEQFF,TGTGCCAGCAGCTTAGATGGGGTGGGCACCTACAATGAGCAGTTCTTC
many,TRBJ2-2,-,TRBV7-9,CASRSMGIANTGELFF,TGTGCCAGCAGGTCGATGGGGATTGCGAACACCGGGGAGCTGTTTTTT
-,TRBJ1-1,TRBD1,TRBV20-1,CSATTTGGPNTEAFF,TGCAGTGCTACTACCACAGGGGGCCCGAACACTGAAGCTTTCTTT
few,TRBJ2-1,TRBD1,TRBV5-8,CASPRDRANHEQFF,TGTGCCAGCCCCCGGGACAGGGCGAACCATGAGCAGTTCTTC
-,TRBJ1-2,TRBD1,TRBV9,CASSDRQGNYGYTF,TGTGCCAGCAGCGACCGACAGGGGAACTATGGCTACACCTTC
many,TRBJ2-7,-,TRBV5-1,CASSLYTRGTYEQYF,TGCGCCAGCAGCTTGTACACCAGGGGAACCTACGAGCAGTACTTC
few,TRBJ2-1,-,TRBV5-8,CASSLGQLGPYNEQFF,TGTGCCAGCAGCTTGGGCCAGCTGGGGCCATACAATGAGCAGTTCTTC
many,TRBJ1-1,-,TRBV6-2/TRBV6-3,CASRSEGSGTEAFF,TGTGCCAGCAGATCCGAAGGTTCGGGGACTGAAGCTTTCTTT